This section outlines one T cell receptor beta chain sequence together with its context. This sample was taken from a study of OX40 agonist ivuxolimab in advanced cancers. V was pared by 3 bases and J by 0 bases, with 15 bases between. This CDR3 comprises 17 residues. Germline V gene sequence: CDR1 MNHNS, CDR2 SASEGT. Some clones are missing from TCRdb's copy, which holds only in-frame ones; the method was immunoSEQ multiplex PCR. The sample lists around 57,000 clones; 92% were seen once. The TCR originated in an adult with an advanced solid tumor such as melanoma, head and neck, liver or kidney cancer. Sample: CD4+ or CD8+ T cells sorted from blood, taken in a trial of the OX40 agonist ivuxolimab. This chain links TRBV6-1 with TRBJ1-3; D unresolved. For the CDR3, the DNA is TGTGCCAGCAGTGAGGAGAACGTCTTCTTCTCTGGAAACACCATATATTTT. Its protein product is CASSEENVFFSGNTIYF.